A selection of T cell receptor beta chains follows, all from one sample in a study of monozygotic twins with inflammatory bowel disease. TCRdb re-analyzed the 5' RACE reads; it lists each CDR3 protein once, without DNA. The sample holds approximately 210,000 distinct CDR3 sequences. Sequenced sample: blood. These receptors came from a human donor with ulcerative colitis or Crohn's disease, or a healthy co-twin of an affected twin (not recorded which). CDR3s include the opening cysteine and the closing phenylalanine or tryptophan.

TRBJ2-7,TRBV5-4,CASRTGLAGGSREQYF
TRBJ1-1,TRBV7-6,CASSSTGTVPRAFF
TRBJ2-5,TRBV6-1,CASSKLAGVWETQYF
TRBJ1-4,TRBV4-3,CASSQDHTTNEKPFF
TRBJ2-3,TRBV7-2,CASRADGGARTDTQYF
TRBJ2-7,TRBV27,CASSPQGQGVYEQYF
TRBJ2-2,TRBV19,CASSIPAASNTGELFF
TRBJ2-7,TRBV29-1,CSGTGQLTGEQYF
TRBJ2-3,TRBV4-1,CASSLLSTSGVDTQYF
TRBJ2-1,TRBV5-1,CASSYGDEQFF
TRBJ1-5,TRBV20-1,CSARIATGGPYSNQPQHF
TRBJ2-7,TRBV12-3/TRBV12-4,CASSFVTTDHYEQYF
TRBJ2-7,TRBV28,CASSRGPGNHYEQYF
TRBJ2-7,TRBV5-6,CASSSTGLNYEQYF
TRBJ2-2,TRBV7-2,CASSLALVGITGVELFF
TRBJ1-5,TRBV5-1,CASSLGRGSPYQPQHF
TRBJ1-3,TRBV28,CASNEHPSGSSGNTIYF
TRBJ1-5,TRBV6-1,CASTVDILQPQHF
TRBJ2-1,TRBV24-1,CATSDLILAAIGHNEQFF
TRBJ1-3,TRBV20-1,CSASIAQRNTIYF
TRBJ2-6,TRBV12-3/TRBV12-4,CASSLTGISNVLTF
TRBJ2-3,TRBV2,CASKRELADTQYF
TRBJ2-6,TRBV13,CASSDEQGSGANVLTF
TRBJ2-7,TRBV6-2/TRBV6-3,CASGPWDRVYEQYF
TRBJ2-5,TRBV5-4,CASSLGDYGKETQYF
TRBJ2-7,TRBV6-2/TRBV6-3,CASSYRRESDEQYF
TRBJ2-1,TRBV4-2,CASSQDFIEVLGYNEQFF
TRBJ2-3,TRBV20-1,CSAGLASGTDTQYF
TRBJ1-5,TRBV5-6,CASSLQQGSNQPQHF
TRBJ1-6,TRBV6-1,CASTRTGNNSPLHF
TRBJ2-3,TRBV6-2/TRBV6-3,CASIQRHHPRGSTDTQYF
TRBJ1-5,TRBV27,CASSFIGNSNQPQHF
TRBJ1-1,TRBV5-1,CASSSQQGYPFF
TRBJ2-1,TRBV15,CATSRDLGTGFPQFF
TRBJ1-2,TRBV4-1,CASSRTGNDGYTF
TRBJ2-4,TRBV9,CASSVGDGSKNIQYF
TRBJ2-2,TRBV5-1,CASSFIRDGTGELFF